This T cell receptor (beta chain) was sequenced during a study of blood T cell repertoires in COVID-19. Across the whole study: T cells, B-cell-depleted T cells, or PBMCs supplied cDNA or gDNA.

Original data processing: How many nucleated cells were present was estimated from reference gene primer amplification. Produced via immunoSEQ multiplex PCR; TCRdb's table is partial and in-frame only. D and trimming come from the DNA, and the V and J calls and clone size come from that table. Among a few hundred thousand clones, about 85% were seen once, and the ten largest hold 2% to 3%. Trimming removed 5 bases from V and 7 bases from J, with 14 bases in between. In germline, CDR1 is SQVTM, CDR2 ANQGSEA. This CDR3 has 12 residues. Before being deemed recovered, Cohort 3 donors had two negative PCRs, clearance, or symptom resolution.

Sequencing was carried out using PBMCs or T cells enriched from blood (not recorded which). The TCR sequence derives from a woman between 45 and 65 years old who had recovered from COVID-19. The V gene is TRBV29-1, the J gene TRBJ1-1; possible D gene TRBD1, 5 bases. The CDR3 spells CSVSPGKIEAFF. The CDR3 nucleotides are TGCAGCGTTTCTCCAGGGAAGATTGAAGCTTTCTTT.